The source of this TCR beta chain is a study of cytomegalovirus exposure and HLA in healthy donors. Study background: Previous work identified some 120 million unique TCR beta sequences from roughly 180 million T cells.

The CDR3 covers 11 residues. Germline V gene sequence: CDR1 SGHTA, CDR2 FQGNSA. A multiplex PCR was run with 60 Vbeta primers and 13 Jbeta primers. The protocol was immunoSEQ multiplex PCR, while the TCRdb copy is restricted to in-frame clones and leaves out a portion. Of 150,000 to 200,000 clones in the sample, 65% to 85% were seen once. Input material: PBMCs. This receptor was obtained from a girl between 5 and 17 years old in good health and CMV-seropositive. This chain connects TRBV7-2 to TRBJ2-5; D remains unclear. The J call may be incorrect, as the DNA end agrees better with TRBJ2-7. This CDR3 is CASSVSYEQYF. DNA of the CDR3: TGTGCCAGCAGCGTTTCCTACGAGCAGTACTTC.